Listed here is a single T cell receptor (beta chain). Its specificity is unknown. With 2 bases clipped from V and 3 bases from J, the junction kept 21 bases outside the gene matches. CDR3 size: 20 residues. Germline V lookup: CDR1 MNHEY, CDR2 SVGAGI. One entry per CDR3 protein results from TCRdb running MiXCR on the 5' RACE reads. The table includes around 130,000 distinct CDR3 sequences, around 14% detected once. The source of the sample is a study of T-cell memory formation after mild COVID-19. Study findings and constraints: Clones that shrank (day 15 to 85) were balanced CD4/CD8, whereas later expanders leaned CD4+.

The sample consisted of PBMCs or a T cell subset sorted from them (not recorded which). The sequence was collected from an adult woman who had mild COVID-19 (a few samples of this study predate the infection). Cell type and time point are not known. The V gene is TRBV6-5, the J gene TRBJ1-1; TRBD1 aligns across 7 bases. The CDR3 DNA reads TGTGCCAGCAGTTACGTTGGACGGAGGGGGCGAGGCTGGCTGGACACTGAAGCTTTCTTT. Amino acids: CASSYVGRRGRGWLDTEAFF.